These T cell receptor beta chains were read from a single sample in a study of T cell clonotyping in hematopoietic cell transplantation. Method: immunoSEQ multiplex PCR; TCRdb's copy keeps in-frame clones and lacks some. The sample carries roughly 13,000 clones, 75% to 95% recorded once. The sequenced material came from peripheral blood mononuclear cells. All receptors come from a young man in good health. Some clones in this sample may be carry-over from other donors' samples. Both conserved end residues are part of each CDR3.

>TRBV11-3
CASSLGDRYNEQFF
>TRBV5-6
CASSLPSGLAAFTDTQYF
>TRBV19
CASTLLTTGGNSPLHF
>TRBV7-7
CASSLFEGGSYEQYF
>TRBV2
CASSPGANNYGYTF
>TRBV29-1
CSAPRSSSSYNEQFF
>TRBV5-6
CASSSSEWRDYGYTF
>TRBV14
CASSRQANTEAFF
>TRBV4-1
CASSPGTGNSPLHF
>TRBV29-1
CSVEEGGRTTYEQYF
>TRBV7-2
CASSLGGSQPQHF
>TRBV5-8
CASSLGGVGIQYF
>TRBV10-2
CASSESRGAGYTF
>TRBV6-5
CASSYSNRDLRTPLHF
>TRBV11-2
CASSLWSYQETQYF
>TRBV30
CAWSLAGRGYEQYF
>TRBV5-1
CASSPQGAYEQYF
>TRBV7-2
CASSPGTGIGYTF
>TRBV5-6
CASSLAGTGTNQPQHF
>TRBV27
CASSLRERDTQYF
>TRBV6-1
CASSEPGGTGELFF
>TRBV4-1
CASSQGFIAGNSYNEQFF
>TRBV9
CASSVEMDSSYEQYF
>TRBV15
CATSTRTSGRIGEQYF
>TRBV6-5
CASSYSRRVQNGYTF
>TRBV14
CASSFPGSYGYTF
>TRBV2
CASSELTGSYGYTF
>TRBV6-1
CASSYGLAGTYEQYF
>TRBV5-1
CASCPGTFATGELFF
>TRBV7-2
CASSFRNSPLHF
>TRBV5-1
CASRLAAEAFF
>TRBV4-1
CASSQPYEADTQYF
>TRBV5-6
CASSPDGGNQPQHF
>TRBV14
CASSQDRGLGRETQYF
>TRBV7-2
CASSLATGGAGGYTF
>TRBV7-2
CASSLDPGAGQPQHF
>TRBV18
CASSRTPIGQGVNEQYF
>TRBV2
CASSVGVSYEQYF
>TRBV30
CALGQGYGYTF
>TRBV6-1
CASSWTGHQETQYF
>TRBV7-9
CASSHRGHGTEAFF
>TRBV28
CATGQYGYTF
>TRBV4-1
CASSQVDMGFSYNSPLHF
>TRBV7-2
CASSLAGGHSYEQYF
>TRBV30
CAWNTGRGAYEQYF
>TRBV19
CASSMRGGQGSSGANVLTF
>TRBV6-6
CASSSRTGGAYGYTF
>TRBV13
CASSRGLAGGTQYF
>TRBV27
CASSLFAGRELRETQYF